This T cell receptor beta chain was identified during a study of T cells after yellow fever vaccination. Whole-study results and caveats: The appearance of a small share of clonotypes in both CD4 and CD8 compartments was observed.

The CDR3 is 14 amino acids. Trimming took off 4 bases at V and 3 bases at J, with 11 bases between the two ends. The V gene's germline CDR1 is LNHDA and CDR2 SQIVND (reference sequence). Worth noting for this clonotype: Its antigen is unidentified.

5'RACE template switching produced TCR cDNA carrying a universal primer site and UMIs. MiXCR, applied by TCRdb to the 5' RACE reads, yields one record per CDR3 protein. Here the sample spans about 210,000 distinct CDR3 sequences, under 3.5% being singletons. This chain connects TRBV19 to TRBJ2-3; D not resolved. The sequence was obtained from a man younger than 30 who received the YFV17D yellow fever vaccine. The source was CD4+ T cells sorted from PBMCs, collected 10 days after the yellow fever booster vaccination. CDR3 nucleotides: TGTGCCAGTAGTAAACCCGGGCAGACAGATACGCAGTATTTT. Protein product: CASSKPGQTDTQYF. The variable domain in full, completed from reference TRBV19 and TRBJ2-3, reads DGGITQSPKYLFRKEGQNVTLSCEQNLNHDAMYWYRQDPGQGLRLIYYSQIVNDFQKGDIAEGYSVSREKKESFPLTVTSAQKNPTAFYLCASSKPGQTDTQYFGPGTRLTVL.